This entry lists 19 T cell receptor beta chains sequenced from one sample in a study of response to subunit inactivated influenza vaccine (dated by TCRdb to the late 2010s). Library creation used RT-PCR. Instrument on record: Illumina HiSeq 2500. The raw public reads went through TCRdb reprocessing: fastp at Q25, MiXCR clone calling, in-frame beta chains kept. Rows are unified per CDR3 protein, each entry keeping the most common DNA and genes. This sample holds 500,000 to 650,000 distinct CDR3 sequences; about 7.6% were observed only once. The top ten clonotypes cover under 15% of the sample. Specimen: PBMCs from blood, collected about 23 months after vaccination. The receptors were sampled from a man aged 50-75 years who received an inactivated influenza vaccine. Donor details come from another sample of the same person, matched by shared clones.

V gene TRBV30 combines with J gene TRBJ2-2; 8 bases agree with TRBD1. CDR1 GTSNPN and CDR2 SVGIG come from the germline V gene (reference sequence). Losses at the gene ends were 4 bases for V and 7 bases for J; bases not matched to a gene: 8. The CDR3 spans 14 residues. CDR3 sequence (DNA): TGTGCCTGGACTGGGACAGGCGGACACGGGGAGCTGTTTTTT. Its protein is CAWTGTGGHGELFF. The full variable domain, its missing parts supplied by reference TRBV30 and TRBJ2-2, is SQTIHQWPATLVQPVGSPLSLECTVEGTSNPNLYWYRQAAGRGLQLLFYSVGIGQISSEVPQNLSASRPQDRQFILSSKKLLLSDSGFYLCAWTGTGGHGELFFGEGSRLTVL.

This clonotype has only a few counts. J is TRBJ2-5 and V is TRBV10-3; 10 nucleotides align to TRBD2. The CDR3 spans 16 residues. The V gene's germline CDR1 is ENHRY and CDR2 SYGVKD. V shed 5 bases, J shed 2 bases, and the junction held 8 bases outside the gene matches. The CDR3 nucleotides read TGTGCCATCAGTAGCGGGGGGGCCCTCAAACAAGAGACCCAGTACTTC. Translating it yields CAISSGGALKQETQYF.

This clonotype was detected ten times or more. The gene calls are TRBV28 and TRBJ2-7; tentatively, D is TRBD1 or TRBD2 (5 bases each). The CDR3 runs 12 residues. V was cut by 6 bases and J by 6 bases, with 12 bases left in between. Looked up from germline, CDR1 is MDHEN and CDR2 is SYDVKM. In DNA, the CDR3 is TGTGCCAGCAGCAGGGAGATCGGCGAGCAGTACTTC. Encoded protein: CASSREIGEQYF.

V gene TRBV3-1 combines with J gene TRBJ2-6; D gene ambiguous. Germline V gives CDR1 LGHDT, CDR2 YNNKEL (reference sequence). CDR3 length equals 17 residues. Trimming took 4 bases from V and 0 from J, leaving 13 bases between them. CDR3 residues: CASSRSSKSSGANVLTF. The CDR3 bases are TGTGCCAGCAGCCGTAGTTCGAAGTCCTCTGGGGCCAACGTCCTGACTTTC.

This clonotype occurred a few times. This chain connects TRBV24-1 to TRBJ2-1, with 9 bases fitting TRBD2. This CDR3 is 18 amino acids long. Trimming at V came to 4 bases and at J to 8 bases, leaving 17 bases not matched to a gene. The germline V gene encodes CDR1 KGHDR and CDR2 SFDVKD. The CDR3 here is CATSDRALGGGVPYEQFF. The CDR3 nucleotides are TGTGCCACCAGTGACCGGGCCCTTGGCGGGGGGGTTCCGTATGAGCAGTTCTTC.

This clonotype appeared many times. This chain connects TRBV10-3 to TRBJ2-4; D is perhaps TRBD1 (7 bases). The CDR3 has 16 amino acids. CDR1 ENHRY and CDR2 SYGVKD come from the germline V gene. V was pared by 0 bases and J by 4 bases, with 13 bases between. The CDR3 loop is CAISESVGGQKNIQYF. The CDR3 DNA reads TGTGCCATCAGTGAGTCGGTCGGGGGACAGAAAAACATTCAGTACTTC.

J is TRBJ2-3 and V is TRBV5-1; no clear D. The CDR3 length is 16 residues. Trimming removed 0 bases at V and 0 bases at J, with 11 bases between. From germline, CDR1 is SGHRS and CDR2 YFSETQ. The DNA for the CDR3 is TGCGCCAGCAGCTTGGCCGGGCCTTATAGCACAGATACGCAGTATTTT. Its protein product is CASSLAGPYSTDTQYF.

V gene TRBV9 combines with J gene TRBJ1-6, with unresolved D. CDR1 and CDR2 from the germline V gene are SGDLS and YYNGEE. The CDR3 contains 12 residues. Trimming cost V 4 bases and J 8 bases, with 7 bases left between them. The chain's CDR3 is CASSPTDSPLHF. The CDR3 nucleotides read TGTGCCAGCAGCCCCACAGATTCACCCCTCCACTTT.

This rearrangement joins TRBV6-2 or TRBV6-3 to TRBJ2-2, with TRBD2 matching 7 bases. The ends lost 5 bases at V and 2 bases at J; junction bases unmatched: 8. The germline gives CDR1 MNHEY, CDR2 SVGEGT. The CDR3 length is 16 residues. The CDR3 region has the DNA TGTGCCAGCAGTCGAACCGGGACTATCAACACCGGGGAGCTGTTTTTT. Its translation: CASSRTGTINTGELFF.

This clonotype was recorded many times. The chain joins TRBV4-2 to TRBJ2-7, with TRBD2 matching over 11 bases. Germline V gene lookup returns CDR1 LGHNA and CDR2 YNFKEQ. The CDR3 consists of 15 residues. The ends lost 3 bases at V and 2 bases at J; junction bases unmatched: 3. The CDR3 reads CASSQGSGRAYEQYF. The CDR3 DNA sequence: TGTGCCAGCAGCCAGGGTAGCGGGAGGGCCTACGAGCAGTACTTC.

This clonotype appeared many times. V usage is TRBV4-1 and J usage is TRBJ2-7; D ambiguous. There are 15 residues in the CDR3. V lost 1 base and J lost 0, with 10 bases in between. Germline assignment: CDR1 MGHRA and CDR2 YSYEKL. The CDR3: CASSQGILSSYEQYF. DNA for the CDR3: TGCGCCAGCAGCCAAGGGATCTTAAGCTCCTACGAGCAGTACTTC.

The chain joins TRBV11-2 to TRBJ2-2; either TRBD1 or TRBD2 may supply D (5 bases each). V was shortened by 2 bases and J by 3 bases, with 16 bases between the two germline ends. The CDR3 consists of 17 residues. The germline gives CDR1 SGHAT, CDR2 FQNNGV. CDR3 region: CASSLWGRGRHTGELFF. In nucleotides, the CDR3 is TGTGCCAGCAGCTTATGGGGCCGCGGGCGACACACCGGGGAGCTGTTTTTT.

Written as DNA, the CDR3 is TGTGCCAGCAGTCTCCGACACGATAATTCACCCCTCCACTTT. Translated, it gives CASSLRHDNSPLHF. This chain joins TRBV6-1 and TRBJ1-6; D not resolved. Germline V gives CDR1 MNHNS, CDR2 SASEGT. The CDR3 totals 14 residues. Between the trimmed V and J ends, which lost 5 bases and 5 bases, there was a span of 10 bases.

The J gene is TRBJ2-7, the V gene TRBV29-1; tentative D call: TRBD1 (5 bases). This CDR3 comprises 16 residues. Germline-derived CDR1 and CDR2 are SQVTM and ANQGSEA. Trimming removed 5 bases from V and 3 bases from J, with 23 bases in between. The DNA for the CDR3 is TGCAGCGTTTTGGTCATCGGCCTCCTGGGGCTCTACGAGCAGTACTTC. It is translated as CSVLVIGLLGLYEQYF.

This clonotype was seen at least ten times. The chain carries TRBV5-1 and TRBJ1-1; 7 nucleotides align to TRBD1. The germline CDR1 and CDR2 sequences are SGHRS and YFSETQ. This CDR3 has 15 residues. Trimming took 0 bases from V and 5 from J; bases not matched to a gene: 7. CDR3 protein: CASSLVQGRNTEAFF. In nucleotides, the CDR3 is TGCGCCAGCAGCTTGGTACAGGGGAGAAATACTGAAGCTTTCTTT.

Worth noting for this clonotype: Since a much larger clone is just one base distant, this may be a read error. The chain employs TRBV7-6 and TRBJ2-1; D is perhaps TRBD1 (6 bases). CDR3 length equals 13 residues. Germline values: CDR1 SGHVS, CDR2 FNYEAQ. Trimming removed 6 bases from V and 4 bases from J, with 10 bases in between. CDR3: CASSNGQYNEQFF. The CDR3 DNA follows: TGTGCCAGCAGTAATGGACAGTACAATGAGCAGTTCTTC. Full variable domain (rest looked up from reference TRBV7-6 and TRBJ2-1): GAGVSQSPRYKVTKRGQDVALRCDPISGHVSLYWYRQALGQGPEFLTYFNYEAQQDKSGLPNDRFSAERPEGSISTLTIQRTEQRDSAMYRCASSNGQYNEQFFGPGTRLTVL.

The rearrangement joins TRBV5-1 to TRBJ2-7; 7 positions agree with TRBD2. The germline CDR1 and CDR2 sequences are SGHRS and YFSETQ. The CDR3 is 17 residues long. J lost 1 base, V lost 0 bases, and 10 bases had no gene match. CDR3 sequence reads: CASSLAPGRSSSYEQYF. The CDR3 region has the DNA TGCGCCAGCAGCTTGGCTCCCGGGAGGTCATCGTCCTACGAGCAGTACTTC.

This clonotype was recorded a few times. The V and J genes are TRBV19 and TRBJ2-3; maybe TRBD2 (6 bases). Trimming took 5 bases from V and 2 from J, leaving 11 bases between them. Germline values: CDR1 LNHDA, CDR2 SQIVND (reference sequence). The CDR3 covers 14 residues. This chain's CDR3 is CASSRGLDTDTQYF. The DNA of the CDR3 is TGTGCCAGTAGTCGGGGACTCGACACAGATACGCAGTATTTT. Filled out from reference TRBV19 and TRBJ2-3, the complete variable domain reads DGGITQSPKYLFRKEGQNVTLSCEQNLNHDAMYWYRQDPGQGLRLIYYSQIVNDFQKGDIAEGYSVSREKKESFPLTVTSAQKNPTAFYLCASSRGLDTDTQYFGPGTRLTVL.

This chain uses TRBV11-2 with TRBJ2-1, with D possibly TRBD1 on 5 matching bases. V shed 2 bases and J shed 8 bases, with 13 bases lying between them. The V gene's germline CDR1 is SGHAT and CDR2 FQNNGV. The CDR3 runs 14 residues. The CDR3 loop is CASSLTNQGHEQFF. CDR3 nucleotide sequence: TGTGCCAGCAGCTTAACTAATCAGGGCCATGAGCAGTTCTTC.